These T cell receptor beta chains were read from a single sample in a study of blood T cell repertoires in COVID-19. Sequencing was performed with immunoSEQ multiplex PCR; in TCRdb, only in-frame clones are kept and a portion is missing. The table shows about 150,000 clones, with approximately 86% occurring only once. Sample: peripheral blood. The source of these receptors is a man in his 70s with acute or convalescent COVID-19. Each CDR3 is given without its conserved first and last residue. Each record gives: V gene, J gene, clone size, CDR3 protein. Only some rows state a clone size, as once, few, many or a class for expanded clones.

v_call: TRBV9
j_call: TRBJ2-3
clone_size: .
cdr3_aa: ASSVDSYTDTQY

v_call: TRBV6-2/TRBV6-3
j_call: TRBJ2-5
clone_size: .
cdr3_aa: ASSGTGGWRAQY

v_call: TRBV5-6
j_call: TRBJ2-2
clone_size: .
cdr3_aa: ASSRDRGGYTGELF

v_call: TRBV6-5
j_call: TRBJ1-6
clone_size: .
cdr3_aa: ASSYQDRGNSPLH

v_call: TRBV5-1
j_call: TRBJ2-5
clone_size: .
cdr3_aa: ASSLGQGALETQY

v_call: TRBV5-1
j_call: TRBJ1-1
clone_size: .
cdr3_aa: ASSFYRGRTEAF

v_call: TRBV3-1/TRBV3-2
j_call: TRBJ2-3
clone_size: .
cdr3_aa: ASSQGKRAHTDTQY

v_call: TRBV28
j_call: TRBJ2-7
clone_size: many
cdr3_aa: ASRGLVDEQY

v_call: TRBV5-6
j_call: TRBJ2-1
clone_size: .
cdr3_aa: ASSLGLAGGHNEQF

v_call: TRBV5-1
j_call: TRBJ2-1
clone_size: .
cdr3_aa: ASRVGGSAGLDEQF

v_call: TRBV18
j_call: TRBJ2-1
clone_size: .
cdr3_aa: ASSPQGTVNNEQF

v_call: TRBV20-1
j_call: TRBJ2-3
clone_size: .
cdr3_aa: SASGGSGTDTQY

v_call: TRBV6-2/TRBV6-3
j_call: TRBJ1-1
clone_size: .
cdr3_aa: ASSYGDTEAF

v_call: TRBV5-4
j_call: TRBJ2-7
clone_size: .
cdr3_aa: ASSDRTSGRLYEQY

v_call: TRBV6-5
j_call: TRBJ2-5
clone_size: .
cdr3_aa: ASSPPGGRETQY

v_call: TRBV5-1
j_call: TRBJ1-2
clone_size: .
cdr3_aa: ASSLGRGSIGYT

v_call: TRBV19
j_call: TRBJ2-5
clone_size: .
cdr3_aa: ASSIYSGTGVETQY

v_call: TRBV25-1
j_call: TRBJ2-5
clone_size: .
cdr3_aa: ASSELAQGGRETQY

v_call: TRBV21-1
j_call: TRBJ2-1
clone_size: .
cdr3_aa: ASSKGLERGRNGRNNEQF

v_call: TRBV29-1
j_call: TRBJ2-5
clone_size: .
cdr3_aa: SSNYRDSQETQY

v_call: TRBV7-2
j_call: TRBJ1-5
clone_size: .
cdr3_aa: ASSRTGGAGQPQH

v_call: TRBV7-9
j_call: TRBJ2-3
clone_size: .
cdr3_aa: ASSSGVPDTQY

v_call: TRBV7-2
j_call: TRBJ2-6
clone_size: .
cdr3_aa: ASSLGVSSGANVLT

v_call: TRBV19
j_call: TRBJ1-1
clone_size: few
cdr3_aa: ASSPQPGEAF

v_call: TRBV4-3
j_call: TRBJ2-7
clone_size: .
cdr3_aa: ASSQGPSGTYEQY

v_call: TRBV14
j_call: TRBJ1-3
clone_size: .
cdr3_aa: ASSRLDGASLSGNTIY

v_call: TRBV6-6
j_call: TRBJ2-7
clone_size: .
cdr3_aa: ASSYSVQGIGEQY

v_call: TRBV6-5
j_call: TRBJ1-5
clone_size: .
cdr3_aa: ASRTGQFSNQPQH

v_call: TRBV7-3
j_call: TRBJ2-3
clone_size: .
cdr3_aa: ASSRQGSTDTQY

v_call: TRBV3-1/TRBV3-2
j_call: TRBJ1-3
clone_size: .
cdr3_aa: ASSRTESGNTIY

v_call: TRBV6-5
j_call: TRBJ1-5
clone_size: .
cdr3_aa: ASKSGTDSNQPQH

v_call: TRBV7-7
j_call: TRBJ2-5
clone_size: .
cdr3_aa: ASSILAGGPETQY